These 23 T cell receptor beta chains were sequenced from one sample in a study of blood T cells in healthy people across ages. A second PCR, run for about 7 to 11 cycles, used a sample-barcoded 5' primer plus a J-beta primer mix. TCRdb redid the calling of the 5' RACE reads with MiXCR, one entry per CDR3 protein. Here the sample spans about 680,000 distinct CDR3 sequences, about half being singletons. Sequencing was carried out using blood. Receptor source: a woman aged 55-69 years in good health.

The V gene is TRBV7-2, the J gene TRBJ2-4; D possibly matches TRBD1 or TRBD2 (5 bases each). Germline lookup yields CDR1 SGHTA and CDR2 FQGNSA. The V and J ends lost 5 bases and 13 bases respectively, with 21 bases between them. This CDR3 region has 14 residues. This CDR3 reads CASSRPGGGNEQYF. The CDR3 DNA reads as TGTGCCAGCAGCCGCCCGGGTGGGGGAAATGAGCAGTACTTC.

This clonotype was counted a few times. The chain is built from TRBV20-1 and TRBJ2-4; 9 bases agree with TRBD2. The V gene end was trimmed by 5 bases and the J gene end by 5 bases; junction bases not matched to a gene: 7. The CDR3 sequence is 14 residues long. Germline assignment: CDR1 DFQATT and CDR2 SNEGSKA (reference sequence). The CDR3 DNA sequence: TGCAGTGCTGTCGGGACTAGCTCGGAAAACATTCAGTACTTC. This codes for CSAVGTSSENIQYF.

The chain joins TRBV6-2 or TRBV6-3 to TRBJ1-5; 7 positions match TRBD1. Losses at the gene ends were 6 bases for V and 1 base for J; bases not matched to a gene: 6. The germline CDR1 and CDR2 sequences are MNHEY and SVGEGT. This CDR3 is 15 amino acids long. CDR3 sequence (DNA): TGTGCCAGCAGATGGGACAGCGGAAGCAATCAGCCCCAGCATTTT. This translates into CASRWDSGSNQPQHF.

The gene calls are TRBV20-1 and TRBJ2-3, with 13 bases lining up with TRBD2. CDR3 length: 15 amino acids. CDR1 is DFQATT, CDR2 SNEGSKA, per germline (reference sequence). V trimming: 5 bases; J trimming: 4 bases; junction bases outside the gene matches: 6. CDR3 in amino acids: CSAPTSGRAPDTQYF. As DNA, the CDR3 is TGCAGTGCTCCTACTAGCGGGAGGGCCCCAGATACGCAGTATTTT.

This clonotype has only a few counts. The chain joins TRBV9 to TRBJ2-5, with D tentatively TRBD2 (6 bases). The V end lost 3 bases, the J end lost 5 bases, and 14 bases lay between the germline ends. The V gene's germline CDR1 is SGDLS and CDR2 YYNGEE. The CDR3 totals 14 residues. As DNA, the CDR3 is TGTGCCAGCAGCGCCGACGGGAGCGTCGAGACCCAGTACTTC. Translating gives CASSADGSVETQYF.

This chain uses TRBV3-1 with TRBJ2-1; 11 bases are a match to TRBD1. J lost 5 bases, V lost 2 bases, and 8 bases had no gene match. Germline assignment: CDR1 LGHDT and CDR2 YNNKEL (reference sequence). The CDR3 has 17 residues. The CDR3 DNA reads TGTGCCAGCAGCCAACGGACAGGGGGCATCTGGGACAATGAGCAGTTCTTC. The encoded protein is CASSQRTGGIWDNEQFF.

J is TRBJ1-1 and V is TRBV7-9; D gene unclear. The V and J ends lost 5 bases and 4 bases respectively, with 17 bases between them. The V gene's germline CDR1 is SEHNR and CDR2 FQNEAQ (reference sequence). This CDR3 is 15 amino acids long. CDR3 bases: TGTGCCAGCAGCCTCCCTCCCGGAAGGTCCACTGAAGCTTTCTTT. Translation: CASSLPPGRSTEAFF.

The chain combines TRBV7-9 with TRBJ1-6; no reliable D call. There are 13 residues in the CDR3. V was cut by 0 bases and J by 7 bases, with 4 bases left in between. Germline V gene data show CDR1 as SEHNR and CDR2 as FQNEAQ (reference sequence). The CDR3 DNA reads as TGTGCCAGCAGCTTAGCGGAGAATTCACCCCTCCACTTT. It encodes CASSLAENSPLHF.

The rearrangement links TRBV20-1 to TRBJ1-4, with TRBD1 identical over 8 bases. Germline V gene sequence: CDR1 DFQATT, CDR2 SNEGSKA (reference sequence). The CDR3 loop spans 16 amino acids. V lost 6 bases, J lost 6 bases, and 15 bases stayed unmatched. CDR3 nucleotides: TGCAGTGCCTATGTCGGGACACCACAGGGGGATGAAAAACTGTTTTTT. Its protein is CSAYVGTPQGDEKLFF.

Worth noting for this clonotype: No DNA is shown, since the ends of the CDR3 on it are uncertain; the CDR3 is the one TCRdb lists. The chain joins TRBV29-1 to TRBJ1-1; the DNA was not used to check the table's D call, TRBD1. The CDR3 length equals 12 residues, ends included. Germline CDR1 is SQVTM and CDR2 is ANQGSEA. The CDR3 sequence: CSVGQGNTETFF.

For the CDR3, the DNA is TGTGCCAGCAGCTTAGCACCCTCGACAGGGGGTGCCTACGAGCAGTACTTC. Residues: CASSLAPSTGGAYEQYF. The chain carries TRBV7-2 and TRBJ2-7, with 9 bases lining up with TRBD1. The germline V gene has CDR1 SGHTA and CDR2 FQGNSA. J was trimmed by 2 bases and V by 0 bases; bases with no gene match: 8. This CDR3 spans 17 amino acids. Full variable domain (outside the CDR3, taken from reference TRBV7-2 and TRBJ2-7): GAGVSQSPSNKVTEKGKDVELRCDPISGHTALYWYRQSLGQGLEFLIYFQGNSAPDKSGLPSDRFSAERTGGSVSTLTIQRTQQEDSAVYLCASSLAPSTGGAYEQYFGPGTRLTVT.

This chain connects TRBV12-3 or TRBV12-4 to TRBJ2-7; D is undetermined. Deletions cut 6 bases from V and 5 bases from J, with 20 bases between. CDR3 length: 15 residues. The DNA of the CDR3 is TGTGCCAGCAGCGCCCCCCATGTGGTGGGGAACGAGCAGTACTTC. The encoded protein is CASSAPHVVGNEQYF.

The CDR3 nucleotides read TGTGCCAGCAGTGGGACAGGGGGAATTCCTGAAGCTTTCTTT. The encoded protein is CASSGTGGIPEAFF. The chain is built from TRBV28 and TRBJ1-1; 11 nucleotides agree with TRBD1. The junction had 5 bases not matched to a gene; V was cut back by 5 bases and J by 6 bases. Germline assignment: CDR1 MDHEN and CDR2 SYDVKM. The CDR3 consists of 14 residues.

This clonotype appeared once. V is TRBV28 and J is TRBJ2-5, with 11 bases lining up with TRBD2. V lost 4 bases to trimming and J lost 11 bases; unmatched junction nucleotides: 15. Germline CDR1 reads MDHEN; CDR2 reads SYDVKM. The CDR3 totals 16 residues. CDR3 sequence (DNA): TGTGCCAGCAGTTACCAAGGGACTAGCGGCTCGGGGGAGCAGTACTTC. Protein: CASSYQGTSGSGEQYF. Full variable domain (missing parts from reference TRBV28 and TRBJ2-5): DVKVTQSSRYLVKRTGEKVFLECVQDMDHENMFWYRQDPGLGLRLIYFSYDVKMKEKGDIPEGYSVSREKKERFSLILESASTNQTSMYLCASSYQGTSGSGEQYFGPGTRLLVL.

In its sample, this clonotype was seen many times. The chain joins TRBV4-3 to TRBJ2-6, with D tentatively TRBD1 (5 bases). The ends were cut back, 0 bases at V and 0 bases at J, with 18 bases in the middle. Germline lookup yields CDR1 LGHNA and CDR2 YSLEER. This CDR3 spans 20 amino acids. This chain's CDR3 is CASSQDDLTGSYSGANVLTF. The CDR3 DNA is TGCGCCAGCAGCCAAGATGATCTTACAGGCTCCTACTCTGGGGCCAACGTCCTGACTTTC.

The chain employs TRBV20-1 and TRBJ2-5; 12 bases line up with TRBD1. The J call could be wrong; TRBJ2-7 is a better fit for the DNA end. Germline-derived CDR1 and CDR2 are DFQATT and SNEGSKA (reference sequence). The CDR3 spans 15 residues. The CDR3 loop is CSARDVGQGAHEQYF. The CDR3 coding sequence is TGCAGTGCTAGAGATGTGGGACAGGGGGCCCACGAGCAGTACTTC.

The chain recombines TRBV6-2 or TRBV6-3 with TRBJ2-7, with TRBD1 identical over 10 bases. The CDR3 length is 14 residues. Germline values: CDR1 MNHEY, CDR2 SVGEGT. J was trimmed by 5 bases and V by 2 bases; bases with no gene match: 3. For the CDR3, the DNA is TGTGCCAGCAGTTACGTCGGGACAGGGGACGAGCAGTACTTC. This sequence encodes CASSYVGTGDEQYF.

The rearrangement uses TRBV5-1 and TRBJ2-6; 8 bases are shared with TRBD1. Germline V gene lookup returns CDR1 SGHRS and CDR2 YFSETQ. This CDR3 is 16 amino acids long. The ends lost 3 bases at V and 0 bases at J; junction bases unmatched: 2. In DNA, the CDR3 is TGCGCCAGCAGCTCGACAGGGGTCTCTGGGGCCAACGTCCTGACTTTC. This gives the protein CASSSTGVSGANVLTF.

The chain couples TRBV20-1 to TRBJ2-5; 8 positions match TRBD2. The CDR3 length is 15 residues. V lost 6 bases and J lost 2; bases outside the gene matches: 11. From germline, CDR1 is DFQATT and CDR2 SNEGSKA (reference sequence). CDR3 amino acids: CSAPKLAEKQETQYF. The DNA of the CDR3 is TGCAGTGCGCCCAAACTAGCGGAAAAACAAGAGACCCAGTACTTC.

The chain employs TRBV6-2 or TRBV6-3 and TRBJ1-5; D ambiguous. V lost 6 bases and J lost 7, with 13 bases in between. CDR3 length: 13 amino acids. Germline values: CDR1 MNHEY, CDR2 SVGEGT. In nucleotides, the CDR3 is TGTGCCAGCAGCCAAGGAATAGTGCAGCCCCAGCATTTT. Its translation: CASSQGIVQPQHF.

The chain uses TRBV29-1 and TRBJ2-1; possibly TRBD2 for D (5 bases). This CDR3 spans 16 amino acids. Trimming removed 2 bases from V and 0 bases from J, with 14 bases in between. Germline loops: CDR1 SQVTM, CDR2 ANQGSEA. The CDR3 DNA sequence: TGCAGCGTTGAACGGGATGCGAGTAGCTCCTACAATGAGCAGTTCTTC. As protein: CSVERDASSSYNEQFF.

This clonotype was seen only a few times. V is TRBV9 and J is TRBJ2-1; D gene uncertain. The CDR3 length is 15 residues. V was clipped by 0 bases and J by 0 bases, with 7 bases between them. Looked up from germline, CDR1 is SGDLS and CDR2 is YYNGEE. CDR3 amino acids: CASSVVPSSYNEQFF. As DNA, the CDR3 is TGTGCCAGCAGCGTAGTCCCTAGCTCCTACAATGAGCAGTTCTTC.

The chain joins TRBV6-5 to TRBJ2-1; the D gene is possibly TRBD2 (5 bases). The CDR3 spans 13 residues. Trimming cost V 6 bases and J 8 bases, with 14 bases left between them. The germline V gene has CDR1 MNHEY and CDR2 SVGAGI. The CDR3 sequence: CASSRAPSHEQFF. In nucleotides, the CDR3 is TGTGCCAGCAGCAGAGCTCCTAGCCATGAGCAGTTCTTC.